Described below is a single T cell receptor (beta chain) sequence and its context. The target antigen is unknown. V was pared by 1 base and J by 4 bases, with 7 bases between. Germline V gene sequence: CDR1 SGHDN, CDR2 FVKESK. The CDR3 extends over 13 amino acids. This sample was included in a study of graft-versus-host responses after intestinal transplantation. Study-level information: Each recipient received a multivisceral, liver-intestinal, or isolated intestinal graft. Recipients across the board were started on anti-thymocyte globulin induction, then kept on tacrolimus and steroids for about 3 years. Study conclusions and caveats: Marrow from the recipient contained GvH clones, some of which had appeared first in ileum or blood. Some patients had graft-donor T cell macrochimerism, and their allografts showed high graft-versus-host to host-versus-graft clonal ratios.

Some clones are missing from TCRdb's copy, which holds only in-frame ones; the method was immunoSEQ multiplex PCR. The sample has under 20,000 clones, 90% seen once. The TCR sequence derives from a human patient who received an intestinal transplant, so some T cells may come from the graft donor. This specimen consisted of PBMCs, obtained less than 400 days after transplant. This chain uses TRBV14 with TRBJ1-1; tentative D call: TRBD1 (5 bases). CDR3 region: CASSQAGTTEAFF. The CDR3 DNA reads as TGTGCCAGCAGCCAAGCTGGGACCACTGAAGCTTTCTTT.